A selection of T cell receptor beta chains follows, all from one sample in a study of vaccination and CD4 T cells after COVID-19. Their antigens are not known. TCRdb reanalysed the PCR reads using MiXCR and keeps one entry per CDR3 protein. The sample has more than 10,000 distinct CDR3 sequences, more than 70% seen once. The sample taken for sequencing was CD4+ T cells from blood, cultured in vitro. These receptors were taken from a human donor who had recovered from COVID-19. The CDR3 runs from the conserved cysteine through the conserved F or W. A D gene is named only where the DNA matches it firmly. The size of a clone is reported for some rows only, either as once, few or many, or as a class for expanded clones.

j_gene: TRBJ1-2; abundance: -; len: 14; d_gene: TRBD1; v_gene: TRBV5-1; CDR3nt: TGCGCCAGCAGCTCTGATGGACAGGGTTATGGCTACACCTTC; CDR3aa: CASSSDGQGYGYTF
j_gene: TRBJ2-7; abundance: -; len: 12; d_gene: -; v_gene: TRBV27; CDR3nt: TGTGCCAGCAGGACTAGATTAGGTGAGCAGTACTTC; CDR3aa: CASRTRLGEQYF
j_gene: TRBJ1-5; abundance: few; len: 14; d_gene: -; v_gene: TRBV20-1; CDR3nt: TGCAGTGCTAGAGATTTGGCAGTACTTCAGCCCCAGCATTTT; CDR3aa: CSARDLAVLQPQHF
j_gene: TRBJ2-1; abundance: -; len: 14; d_gene: TRBD2; v_gene: TRBV20-1; CDR3nt: TGCAGTGCTTCGGGACTAGGACTGGGGAATGAGCAGTTCTTC; CDR3aa: CSASGLGLGNEQFF
j_gene: TRBJ2-7; abundance: -; len: 15; d_gene: TRBD1; v_gene: TRBV27; CDR3nt: TGTGCCAGCAGGTCCACAGGGGCCGTCCCCTACGAGCAGTACTTC; CDR3aa: CASRSTGAVPYEQYF
j_gene: TRBJ1-2; abundance: -; len: 12; d_gene: -; v_gene: TRBV28; CDR3nt: TGTGCCAGTGGACAGCACCTCTATGGCTACACCTTC; CDR3aa: CASGQHLYGYTF
j_gene: TRBJ1-1; abundance: once; len: 16; d_gene: -; v_gene: TRBV7-9; CDR3nt: TGTGCCAGCAGCCCTTCCCGGGTCCCCATGAACACTGAAGCTTTCTTT; CDR3aa: CASSPSRVPMNTEAFF
j_gene: TRBJ1-5; abundance: -; len: 14; d_gene: -; v_gene: TRBV6-2/TRBV6-3; CDR3nt: TGTGCCCGCAACAGTTTTTCGGTTGTTCAGCCCCAGCATTTT; CDR3aa: CARNSFSVVQPQHF
j_gene: TRBJ2-3; abundance: -; len: 18; d_gene: -; v_gene: TRBV27; CDR3nt: TGTGCCAGCAGTTTGAGGGGTTCGGGGTCTCGGAAGACAGATACGCAGTATTTT; CDR3aa: CASSLRGSGSRKTDTQYF
j_gene: TRBJ1-4; abundance: -; len: 14; d_gene: TRBD1; v_gene: TRBV4-1; CDR3nt: TGCGCCAGCAGATACGTACAGACAGGGGAAAAACTGTTTTTT; CDR3aa: CASRYVQTGEKLFF
j_gene: TRBJ1-3; abundance: -; len: 16; d_gene: -; v_gene: TRBV19; CDR3nt: TGTGCCAGTAGTAGCACGGGACACTACTCTGGAAACACCATATATTTT; CDR3aa: CASSSTGHYSGNTIYF
j_gene: TRBJ1-5; abundance: -; len: 13; d_gene: -; v_gene: TRBV20-1; CDR3nt: TGCAGTGCTAGAGAACATCAGGGGATGCCCCAGCATTTT; CDR3aa: CSAREHQGMPQHF
j_gene: TRBJ2-7; abundance: -; len: 15; d_gene: TRBD1; v_gene: TRBV27; CDR3nt: TGTGCCAGCAGTTTTTTGGGACAGCGTACTTACGAGCAGTACTTC; CDR3aa: CASSFLGQRTYEQYF
j_gene: TRBJ1-5; abundance: -; len: 15; d_gene: -; v_gene: TRBV27; CDR3nt: TGTGCCAGCAGCCCTATTGGGAGGGAAAATCAGCCCCAGCATTTT; CDR3aa: CASSPIGRENQPQHF
j_gene: TRBJ1-6; abundance: -; len: 14; d_gene: -; v_gene: TRBV7-8; CDR3nt: TGTGCCAGCAGCGTCGGACGGATTAATTCACCCCTCCACTTT; CDR3aa: CASSVGRINSPLHF
j_gene: TRBJ2-5; abundance: -; len: 16; d_gene: TRBD2; v_gene: TRBV5-4; CDR3nt: TGTGCCAGCAGCTCCGGACTAGCGGGAGTAGAAAAGACCCAGTACTTC; CDR3aa: CASSSGLAGVEKTQYF
j_gene: TRBJ2-1; abundance: -; len: 12; d_gene: -; v_gene: TRBV30; CDR3nt: TGTGCCTGGAGTTACCGGAACAATGAGCAGTTCTTC; CDR3aa: CAWSYRNNEQFF
j_gene: TRBJ1-2; abundance: -; len: 15; d_gene: TRBD1; v_gene: TRBV2; CDR3nt: TGTGCCAGCAACCTGAGGACAGGGGGTAGCTATGGCTACACCTTC; CDR3aa: CASNLRTGGSYGYTF
j_gene: TRBJ1-5; abundance: -; len: 13; d_gene: -; v_gene: TRBV20-1; CDR3nt: TGCAGTGCTAGAGGGGCTACCAATCAGCCCCAGCATTTT; CDR3aa: CSARGATNQPQHF
j_gene: TRBJ1-1; abundance: -; len: 12; d_gene: -; v_gene: TRBV20-1; CDR3nt: TGCAGTGCTACAGGGTGGAACACTGAAGCTTTCTTT; CDR3aa: CSATGWNTEAFF
j_gene: TRBJ1-1; abundance: -; len: 12; d_gene: -; v_gene: TRBV29-1; CDR3nt: TGCAGCGTTGGGTCGGGGAACACTGAAGCTTTCTTT; CDR3aa: CSVGSGNTEAFF
j_gene: TRBJ2-4; abundance: -; len: 14; d_gene: TRBD1; v_gene: TRBV5-1; CDR3nt: TGCGCCAGCAGCCTGACAGGGGGGGAAGGCATTCAGTACTTC; CDR3aa: CASSLTGGEGIQYF
j_gene: TRBJ1-5; abundance: -; len: 14; d_gene: -; v_gene: TRBV27; CDR3nt: TGTGCCAGCAGTCAGAACCGGGGTGTCCAGCCCCAGCATTTT; CDR3aa: CASSQNRGVQPQHF
j_gene: TRBJ2-1; abundance: -; len: 13; d_gene: -; v_gene: TRBV20-1; CDR3nt: TGCAGTGGGCCGGGGGGCCTCTACAATGAGCAGTTCTTC; CDR3aa: CSGPGGLYNEQFF
j_gene: TRBJ2-6; abundance: -; len: 17; d_gene: -; v_gene: TRBV7-3; CDR3nt: TGTGCCAGCAGCTATCACGACAGGCGACCTGGGGCCAACGTCCTGACTTTC; CDR3aa: CASSYHDRRPGANVLTF
j_gene: TRBJ2-5; abundance: -; len: 17; d_gene: -; v_gene: TRBV30; CDR3nt: TGTGCCTGGATGCCCCGCAAAAGCCCCCTTAGAGGGGAGACCCAGTACTTC; CDR3aa: CAWMPRKSPLRGETQYF
j_gene: TRBJ1-6; abundance: -; len: 14; d_gene: -; v_gene: TRBV21-1; CDR3nt: TGTGCCAGCAGCAAAGAGTGGGCCCGACCATCCCTCCACTTT; CDR3aa: CASSKEWARPSLHF
j_gene: TRBJ1-1; abundance: -; len: 15; d_gene: -; v_gene: TRBV9; CDR3nt: TGTGCCAGCAGCACCCAAGGAACAGGGTTCACTGAAGCTTTCTTT; CDR3aa: CASSTQGTGFTEAFF
j_gene: TRBJ1-2; abundance: -; len: 12; d_gene: -; v_gene: TRBV2; CDR3nt: TGTGCCAGCAACCTCGAATCCTACGGCTACACCTTC; CDR3aa: CASNLESYGYTF
j_gene: TRBJ1-1; abundance: few; len: 11; d_gene: -; v_gene: TRBV2; CDR3nt: TGTGCCAGCAGTCGACAGTGGGAAGCTTTCTTT; CDR3aa: CASSRQWEAFF
j_gene: TRBJ2-2; abundance: -; len: 15; d_gene: TRBD2; v_gene: TRBV10-3; CDR3nt: TGTGCCATCGGGCGCAGCGGGGGGAACACCGGGGAGCTGTTTTTT; CDR3aa: CAIGRSGGNTGELFF
j_gene: TRBJ1-2; abundance: -; len: 14; d_gene: TRBD1; v_gene: TRBV11-2; CDR3nt: TGTGCCAGCAGCCCAACAGGGGGTCTGTATGGCTACACCTTC; CDR3aa: CASSPTGGLYGYTF
j_gene: TRBJ2-7; abundance: -; len: 11; d_gene: -; v_gene: TRBV12-3/TRBV12-4; CDR3nt: TGTGCCAGCAGTTTAGGGATCAAGCAGTACTTC; CDR3aa: CASSLGIKQYF
j_gene: TRBJ1-2; abundance: few; len: 13; d_gene: TRBD1; v_gene: TRBV20-1; CDR3nt: TGCAGTGCTCGACAGGGGACCATCTATGGCTACACCTTC; CDR3aa: CSARQGTIYGYTF
j_gene: TRBJ1-6; abundance: -; len: 14; d_gene: TRBD1; v_gene: TRBV7-3; CDR3nt: TGTGCCAGCAGCCGGGGACAGTCGGAATCACCCCTCCACTTT; CDR3aa: CASSRGQSESPLHF
j_gene: TRBJ2-7; abundance: few; len: 17; d_gene: TRBD2; v_gene: TRBV11-3; CDR3nt: TGTGCCAGCAGACGCAAACGCCGGGGGGAAAGCTCCTACGAGCAGTACTTC; CDR3aa: CASRRKRRGESSYEQYF
j_gene: TRBJ1-1; abundance: few; len: 14; d_gene: TRBD1; v_gene: TRBV30; CDR3nt: TGTGCCTGGAGGTGGGGGACAGGGACAGGGGAAGCTTTCTTT; CDR3aa: CAWRWGTGTGEAFF
j_gene: TRBJ2-4; abundance: -; len: 16; d_gene: TRBD2; v_gene: TRBV28; CDR3nt: TGTGCCAGCAGTCTACAGCGGGAGGACGGCAAAAACATTCAGTACTTC; CDR3aa: CASSLQREDGKNIQYF
j_gene: TRBJ1-2; abundance: -; len: 13; d_gene: TRBD1; v_gene: TRBV6-2/TRBV6-3; CDR3nt: TGTGCCAGCACCCCGACAGGGGACTATGGCTACACCTTC; CDR3aa: CASTPTGDYGYTF
j_gene: TRBJ1-6; abundance: -; len: 15; d_gene: TRBD1; v_gene: TRBV28; CDR3nt: TGTGCCAGCAGTAAAGCCGGGACAGGGCGTTCACCCCTCCACTTT; CDR3aa: CASSKAGTGRSPLHF
j_gene: TRBJ2-3; abundance: -; len: 17; d_gene: TRBD2; v_gene: TRBV7-9; CDR3nt: TGTGCCAGCAGCCTAGGACTAGCGGGAGGCAGGACAGATACGCAGTATTTT; CDR3aa: CASSLGLAGGRTDTQYF
j_gene: TRBJ1-2; abundance: -; len: 13; d_gene: TRBD1; v_gene: TRBV29-1; CDR3nt: TGCAGCGTTATGGGACAGCTGAACTATGGCTACACCTTC; CDR3aa: CSVMGQLNYGYTF
j_gene: TRBJ2-2; abundance: -; len: 18; d_gene: TRBD2; v_gene: TRBV7-9; CDR3nt: TGTGCCAGCAGCCCCCGACTAGCGGGAAGTGTGAACACCGGGGAGCTGTTTTTT; CDR3aa: CASSPRLAGSVNTGELFF
j_gene: TRBJ1-5; abundance: -; len: 15; d_gene: -; v_gene: TRBV15; CDR3nt: TGTGCCACCAGCAGAGATCTGGGGGTTCGGCAGCCCCAGCATTTT; CDR3aa: CATSRDLGVRQPQHF
j_gene: TRBJ1-5; abundance: -; len: 20; d_gene: -; v_gene: TRBV19; CDR3nt: TGTGCCAGTAGTACCTCCCTAGGACAAACCATACAGGGTAGCAATCAGCCCCAGCATTTT; CDR3aa: CASSTSLGQTIQGSNQPQHF
j_gene: TRBJ2-7; abundance: -; len: 12; d_gene: -; v_gene: TRBV29-1; CDR3nt: TGCAGCGTTCAACAGAACTCCTACGAGCAGTACTTC; CDR3aa: CSVQQNSYEQYF
j_gene: TRBJ2-2; abundance: -; len: 14; d_gene: -; v_gene: TRBV28; CDR3nt: TGTGCCAGCAGTCCACTAGTGAACACCGGGGAGCTGTTTTTT; CDR3aa: CASSPLVNTGELFF
j_gene: TRBJ2-5; abundance: -; len: 16; d_gene: -; v_gene: TRBV21-1; CDR3nt: TGTGCCAGCAGCAAAGAGATGCAGGGACTCCAAGAGACCCAGTACTTC; CDR3aa: CASSKEMQGLQETQYF
j_gene: TRBJ1-1; abundance: once; len: 13; d_gene: -; v_gene: TRBV20-1; CDR3nt: TGCAGATTCTCCGCCTTAGGGAACACTGAAGCTTTCTTT; CDR3aa: CRFSALGNTEAFF
j_gene: TRBJ1-2; abundance: -; len: 15; d_gene: -; v_gene: TRBV7-9; CDR3nt: TGTGCCAGCAGCTTAAGTGGGGGCGCTGGCTATGGCTACACCTTC; CDR3aa: CASSLSGGAGYGYTF
j_gene: TRBJ1-5; abundance: -; len: 16; d_gene: TRBD1; v_gene: TRBV12-3/TRBV12-4; CDR3nt: TGTGCCAGCAGCCCCCCGGGACAGGGGATCGTTCAGCCCCAGCATTTT; CDR3aa: CASSPPGQGIVQPQHF
j_gene: TRBJ1-1; abundance: -; len: 14; d_gene: -; v_gene: TRBV20-1; CDR3nt: TGCAGTGCTAGCGCAGGACTGGTGAACACTGAAGCTTTCTTT; CDR3aa: CSASAGLVNTEAFF
j_gene: TRBJ2-1; abundance: -; len: 14; d_gene: -; v_gene: TRBV20-1; CDR3nt: TGCAGTGCTATTTTAGGCCTAATGTTCTATGAGCAGTTCTTC; CDR3aa: CSAILGLMFYEQFF
j_gene: TRBJ1-6; abundance: -; len: 17; d_gene: -; v_gene: TRBV6-5; CDR3nt: TGTGCCAGCAGTTACTCGAGTAGAACAGGGAGGAATTCACCCCTCCACTTT; CDR3aa: CASSYSSRTGRNSPLHF